This TCR beta chain was sequenced in a study of CD8+CD57+ T cells in acquired aplastic anemia. Study information: On average, sorted CD4+ and CD8+ cells gave approximately 3.1 ug of DNA.

Genomic DNA, serving as template, underwent TCR beta VDJ and CDR3 profiling. TCRdb analysed the reads with MiXCR anew, one entry per CDR3 protein. The sample carries fewer than 80,000 distinct CDR3 sequences, roughly 70% recorded once. General study points: The CD8+ Simpson's diversity of patients and controls was not significantly different. Comparison of patients with controls identified roughly 27 shared CD8+ CDR3 sequences.

From germline, CDR1 is MGHDK and CDR2 SYGVNS. The V end was cut by 4 bases, the J end by 9 bases, with 16 bases between. The CDR3 extends over 15 amino acids. Regarding this clonotype: Antigen specificity is unknown.

Selection for sequencing was limited to patients who had shown CD8+CD57+ cell expansion by flow cytometry. The sequenced sample was sorted CD4+, CD8+, or CD8+CD57+ T cells (not recorded which) from PBMCs. V gene TRBV25-1 combines with J gene TRBJ1-6; weak D call: TRBD1 (5 bases). The TCR comes from a human donor with aplastic anemia. CDR3 in amino acids: CASSGGGEVSSPLHF. Here the CDR3 DNA reads TGTGCCAGCAGTGGGGGGGGAGAAGTGAGTTCACCCCTCCACTTT.